The next 10 T cell receptor beta chains were all read from a single sample in a study of blood T cell repertoires in COVID-19 (dated by TCRdb to 2018 to 2020). Library method: the immunoSEQ multiplex PCR assay. In TCRdb, the immuneACCESS table is reduced to in-frame sequences with V and J assigned. These tables do not hold every clone; where another copy was compared, an unresolved V gene accounts for under half, and the others remain unexplained. The sample table holds roughly 300,000 clones, of which about 86% were seen once. The biggest ten clones account for roughly 4.2% of the sample. Sequencing input: PBMCs or T cells enriched from blood (not recorded which). Every receptor here comes from a woman in her thirties or forties with acute COVID-19.

This chain joins TRBV7-2 and TRBJ1-4; D ambiguous. The CDR3 has 15 amino acids. V was pared by 2 bases and J by 2 bases, with 9 bases between. Germline CDR1 reads SGHTA; CDR2 reads FQGNSA. The CDR3 reads CASSLFGQTNEKLFF. For the CDR3, the DNA is TGTGCCAGCAGCTTATTTGGGCAGACTAATGAAAAACTGTTTTTT.

The genes are TRBV5-4 and TRBJ2-5, with a weak D call TRBD1 (6 bases). Germline V lookup: CDR1 SGHNT, CDR2 YYREEE (reference sequence). The V gene lost 4 bases and the J gene lost 1 base, with 14 bases spanning the gap. The CDR3 length is 15 residues. In DNA, the CDR3 is TGTGCCAGCAGCCCTAGTGGGGGCCGCCAAGAGACCCAGTACTTC. It codes for CASSPSGGRQETQYF.

CDR3 sequence reads: CATSDRTRDTNTGELFF. The CDR3 region has the DNA TGTGCCACCAGTGACCGAACACGGGACACAAACACCGGGGAGCTGTTTTTT. V is TRBV24-1 and J is TRBJ2-2, with D possibly TRBD1 on 6 matching bases. Deletions cut 4 bases from V and 2 bases from J, with 16 bases between. Germline-derived CDR1 and CDR2 are KGHDR and SFDVKD. The CDR3 length is 17 residues.

The rearrangement links TRBV28 to TRBJ1-4; D may be TRBD1 (6 bases). V lost 5 bases and J lost 4, with 11 bases in between. Germline V gene data show CDR1 as MDHEN and CDR2 as SYDVKM. The CDR3 loop spans 14 amino acids. The DNA for the CDR3 is TGTGCCAGCAGTCCGACAGGAATTAATGAAAAACTGTTTTTT. Translated: CASSPTGINEKLFF.

The chain combines TRBV27 with TRBJ1-2, with D maybe TRBD1 (5 bases). The CDR3 has 15 amino acids. Trimming pared 3 bases from V and 7 bases from J, leaving 18 bases between. Germline CDR1 MNHEY, CDR2 SMNVEV (reference sequence). The DNA of the CDR3 is TGTGCCAGCAGTTTTTCAGGGAAAGGGGCGGTTGGCTACACCTTC. As protein: CASSFSGKGAVGYTF.

CDR3 sequence (DNA): TGTGCCAGTAGTATTTTTGGACAGAGCTCCTACGAGCAGTACTTC. This sequence encodes CASSIFGQSSYEQYF. The genes are TRBV19 and TRBJ2-7, with D perhaps matching TRBD1 (6 bases). Trimming shortened V by 3 bases and J by 0 bases, and 12 bases separated the two germline ends. Per the germline V gene, CDR1 is LNHDA and CDR2 is SQIVND (reference sequence). CDR3 length: 15 residues.

V is TRBV3-1 (or the pseudogene TRBV3-2) and J is TRBJ1-1; D gene unclear. CDR1 and CDR2 (germline): LGHDT, YNNKEL (reference sequence). Trimming pared 3 bases from V and 9 bases from J, leaving 14 bases between. The CDR3 has 13 residues. CDR3 DNA sequence: TGTGCCAGCAGCCAGGTCGGGAGGTCGAAAGCTTTCTTT. This gives the protein CASSQVGRSKAFF.

V and J are TRBV11-3 and TRBJ2-7, with a possible D match to TRBD1 (6 bases). The CDR3 is made up of 15 amino acids. The V gene lost 5 bases and the J gene lost 3 bases, with 17 bases spanning the gap. Per germline, CDR1 SGHNT and CDR2 YENEEA. The CDR3 DNA reads as TGTGCCAGCAGCCGCCCTCCGGGACACTACTACGAGCAGTACTTC. It yields the protein CASSRPPGHYYEQYF.

The chain is built from TRBV9 and TRBJ2-2; D possibly corresponds to TRBD2 (6 bases). This CDR3 region has 15 residues. The germline V gene has CDR1 SGDLS and CDR2 YYNGEE. Trimming removed 1 base from V and 6 bases from J, with 13 bases in between. The DNA of the CDR3 is TGTGCCAGCAGCGTATTAGAGTGGGGGGCCGGGGAGCTGTTTTTT. Its protein is CASSVLEWGAGELFF.

CDR3 DNA: TGTGCCAGTAGTACTTGGACAGCGAACTATGGCTACACCTTC. Protein product: CASSTWTANYGYTF. The genes are TRBV19 and TRBJ1-2, with D tentatively TRBD1 (6 bases). The length of the CDR3 is 14 residues. V shed 4 bases and J shed 2 bases, with 11 bases lying between them. Per the germline V gene, CDR1 is LNHDA and CDR2 is SQIVND (reference sequence).